This T cell receptor (beta chain) derives from a study of T cell responses to AZD1222 COVID-19 vaccine. Overall study context: Investigators merged groups given second doses at roughly 4 or roughly 12 weeks.

This CDR3 has 14 residues. Germline V gene data show CDR1 as LNHNV and CDR2 as YYDKDF (reference sequence). V lost 6 bases to trimming and J lost 6 bases, with 15 bases between them. Here immunoSEQ multiplex PCR was the method, and the copy in TCRdb shows in-frame clones only, minus some. The sample contains roughly 100,000 clones, 88% of which appear only once. A word on this clone: As yet, its antigen is unknown.

Study results and caveats: Targeting of unmutated variant regions was reportedly seen in nearly half of spike-specific TCRs. Dominant at 160-218 and 743-854, vaccine-associated CD4 TCRs also spanned spike.

This specimen was peripheral blood, taken on day 0 of AZD1222 vaccination. The chain combines TRBV15 with TRBJ2-1; D is perhaps TRBD1 (5 bases). The sequence was collected from an adult in good health. The CDR3 spells CATSSQGWSNEQFF. CDR3 nucleotide sequence: TGTGCCACCAGTAGCCAGGGATGGTCCAATGAGCAGTTCTTC.